This TCR beta chain was captured by sequencing in a study of beta chain features in type 1 diabetes (dated by TCRdb to 2017 to 2018). For the study in its entirety: Mean age, gender distribution, total cell number and subset yield did not differ between patients and healthy donors. Regulatory and stem cell-like memory subsets were obtained from only 8 patients and roughly 8 healthy donors, while naive and central memory subsets were obtained from all 30 or so donors. In the study, recently diagnosed type 1 diabetes patients and matched healthy donors were compared on the TCRB repertoires of their sorted circulating CD4+ T cell subsets. A total of 100 million to 140 million sorted cells were examined across all samples, and the number of cells per subset was strongly correlated with RNA yield.

From each donor, a single peripheral blood sample of approximately 110 mL on average was drawn into heparinised tubes. Using a panel that included CD45RO, CCR7, CD25, CD127, CD95 and CD27, naive, central memory, regulatory and stem cell-like memory CD4+ T cells were sorted on a BD FACSAria II. Purity was above 95% for every sorted population. Right away, PBMCs were isolated by Lymphoprep density gradient centrifugation and were stained directly, with no culture step. So that batch effects would be minimized, each experiment stained and sorted samples in pairs, pairing one healthy donor with one patient. This clone has only a few counts. Its antigen remains undetermined. No much larger clone is present one base from it, and per-base qualities are unavailable. The entire amount of isolated RNA was reverse transcribed using the High Capacity cDNA Reverse Transcription Kit, so the sequenced TCRB transcripts were expressed ones. Deep immunoSEQ sequencing was applied to naive, central memory and regulatory T cell samples, giving an average of roughly 3.5 million total reads per sample. After sorted cells were lysed in RLT buffer, RNA was extracted with DNase-treated RNeasy Micro or Mini kits, with the choice depending on cell number. Each cell subset was processed on its own to prevent cross-contamination, while patient and healthy donor samples were processed together. TCRB sequences were amplified from cDNA with the immunoSEQ multiplex PCR, producing 87-bp fragments spanning the CDR3 region. Sequencing of the amplicons was performed on the Illumina HiSeq platform. The study's own analysis went as follows. Synthetic template baselines were used to correct PCR bias computationally, reads within Hamming distance 2 were collapsed together, and singletons that could not be merged were discarded. By aligning reads against IMGT, V, D and J genes, CDR3 length, and insertions or deletions at six rearrangement sites were assigned. Within each subset, clonotype counts were normalized to the number of sorted cells before true diversity and Gini coefficients were calculated with the tcR R package. The overlap coefficient, calculated on TCRB nucleotide sequences, was used to quantify repertoire sharing. As a proxy for the pre-selection repertoire, out-of-frame TCRB sequences from naive cells were analyzed. As stored in TCRdb, this immuneACCESS dataset retains in-frame rearrangements with V and J assigned. A fraction of the clones does not appear; measured against another copy, unresolved V genes explain less than half of the discrepancy, and the remainder lacks a known reason. V, J and clone size were drawn from that table, and D and trimming were deduced from the DNA. The sample has roughly 350,000 clones on record, approximately 10% of them singletons. Clones ranked in the top ten supply 0.015% to 0.02% of the sample.

Summary of the overall study and its limitations: Only small numbers of individuals were included in the HLA sub-analyses, which left unresolved whether HLA type had any influence on TCRB rearrangement. Naive, central memory and regulatory TCRB repertoires appeared to be more alike among patients than among healthy donors. Because cDNA was sequenced instead of genomic DNA, activated cells with high expression could be over-represented, although the groups did not differ in activation or CD3 levels. PCR might favor shorter templates, but patient and control samples were amplified and corrected together, so any skew would affect both groups equally. At VDJ recombination sites, type 1 diabetes patients had fewer insertions and more deleted nucleotides, which implies abnormalities in thymic rearrangement. In all four CD4+ subsets, TCRB CDR3 length was moderately but significantly shorter in type 1 diabetes patients.

The sequence came from a woman between 25 and 40 years old in good health. The specimen sequenced was naive CD4+ T cells from blood. The cell subset or site tag for this specimen amounts to: true naive CD4+ T cells.

The nucleotides read TGTGCCAGCAGCTTTGTAGGGGGGAACACTGAAGCTTTCTTT. It codes for CASSFVGGNTEAFF. The chain links TRBV7-2 with TRBJ1-1; D gene: possibly TRBD1, on 6 matching bases. From the cysteine up to the phenylalanine, the CDR3 has a length of 14 residues. The DNA shown is the 42-base CDR3, in frame from base 1. Per the germline V gene, SGHTA is the CDR1 and FQGNSA is the CDR2. V and J lose 3 bases and 1 base, and a span of 9 bases separates them.